The 18 T cell receptor beta chains reported below all come from one sample, sequenced in a study of blood T cell repertoires in COVID-19. Repertoires were generated with immunoSEQ multiplex PCR, while TCRdb's copy carries only in-frame clones and drops some. The sample contains 40,000 to 60,000 clones, 65% to 90% of which appear only once. Sequencing used peripheral blood. Every receptor here comes from a human donor in a cohort sampled during active COVID-19.

This chain connects TRBV28 to TRBJ2-7; TRBD2 agrees at 10 bases. There are 19 residues in the CDR3. The germline V gene has CDR1 MDHEN and CDR2 SYDVKM. V dropped 3 bases and J dropped 3; count of bases not matched to a gene: 17. In nucleotides, the CDR3 is TGTGCCAGCAGTTTGGGTTGGGGCTCTAGCGGGAGTTCTGACTACGAGCAGTACTTC. Its translation: CASSLGWGSSGSSDYEQYF.

The rearrangement links TRBV6-2 or TRBV6-3 to TRBJ2-7; maybe TRBD2 (7 bases). There are 13 residues in the CDR3. CDR1 and CDR2 (germline): MNHEY, SVGEGT. The ends were cut back, 5 bases at V and 4 bases at J, with 12 bases in the middle. The CDR3 nucleotides are TGTGCCAGCAGTGCGGGGGACACATACGAGCAGTACTTC. Residues: CASSAGDTYEQYF.

CDR3 bases: TGCGCCAGCAGCTCGTCTATGGACGAGCAGTACTTC. It yields the protein CASSSSMDEQYF. The chain couples TRBV5-1 to TRBJ2-7; D remains unclear. The CDR3 sequence is 12 residues long. Germline V CDR1 and CDR2: SGHRS, YFSETQ. V was pared by 3 bases and J by 5 bases, with 9 bases between.

This clone turned up a few times. The chain combines TRBV2 with TRBJ2-1; a weak D match, TRBD1 (5 bases). The CDR3 spans 13 residues. The V and J ends lost 6 bases and 5 bases respectively, with 11 bases between them. Germline CDR1 and CDR2: SNHLY and FYNNEI. The CDR3 loop reads CASRRLGDNEQFF. The DNA of the CDR3 is TGTGCCAGCAGACGTCTAGGGGACAATGAGCAGTTCTTC.

This chain connects TRBV5-4 to TRBJ2-7; 8 bases map to TRBD2. The CDR3 covers 18 residues. From germline, CDR1 is SGHNT and CDR2 YYREEE (reference sequence). V shed 3 bases and J 2 bases; nucleotides not matched to a gene: 16. Written as DNA, the CDR3 is TGTGCCAGCAGCTCTAGGGCCGGGAGGGGGAATAGACCCTACGAGCAGTACTTC. Translated, it gives CASSSRAGRGNRPYEQYF.

V is TRBV5-1 and J is TRBJ2-1; 11 bases line up with TRBD1. V was clipped by 0 bases and J by 6 bases; unmatched bases: 5. Germline V gene sequence: CDR1 SGHRS, CDR2 YFSETQ. This CDR3 is 16 amino acids long. The chain's CDR3 is CASSLEVGTGGNEQFF. The CDR3 DNA reads TGCGCCAGCAGCTTGGAAGTGGGGACAGGGGGCAATGAGCAGTTCTTC.

This clone was picked up a small number of times. CDR3: CASSSGLAGAHEQYF. In DNA, the CDR3 is TGTGCCAGCAGCTCCGGACTAGCGGGAGCGCACGAGCAGTACTTC. The J gene is TRBJ2-7, the V gene TRBV11-2; 13 nucleotides agree with TRBD2. The CDR3 is 15 residues long. Germline V gene sequence: CDR1 SGHAT, CDR2 FQNNGV. After removal of 4 bases from V and 5 bases from J, the junction contained 5 bases not matched to a gene.

The genes are TRBV6-1 and TRBJ1-4; D ambiguous. Germline CDR1 and CDR2: MNHNS and SASEGT. V lost 1 base and J 10 bases, leaving 16 bases between the germline ends. This CDR3 region has 15 residues. CDR3 in DNA: TGTGCCAGCAGTGAAGTCCCCCAAGTCGGGGTAAAACTGTTTTTT. Amino acid sequence: CASSEVPQVGVKLFF.

This sequence joins TRBV30 and TRBJ2-7; D possibly corresponds to TRBD1 (5 bases). CDR3 length equals 13 residues. Germline CDR1 is GTSNPN and CDR2 is SVGIG (reference sequence). V gave up 2 bases and J gave up 3 bases, with 11 bases separating them. The CDR3 DNA follows: TGTGCCTGGAGTCCTTCAGGGATCTACGAGCAGTACTTC. It encodes CAWSPSGIYEQYF.

This chain joins TRBV27 and TRBJ2-7; TRBD2 aligns across 7 bases. The CDR3 loop spans 14 amino acids. Germline CDR1 reads MNHEY; CDR2 reads SMNVEV (reference sequence). After removal of 3 bases from V and 5 bases from J, the junction contained 7 bases not matched to a gene. CDR3 residues: CASSFAQGGDEQYF. The CDR3 bases are TGTGCCAGCAGTTTTGCCCAGGGAGGGGACGAGCAGTACTTC.

This clone was detected once. The chain joins TRBV19 to TRBJ1-1; 10 bases map to TRBD1. CDR3 length: 12 amino acids. Germline-derived CDR1 and CDR2 are LNHDA and SQIVND (reference sequence). With 5 bases clipped from V and 12 bases from J, the junction kept 6 bases outside the gene matches. In nucleotides, the CDR3 is TGTGCCAGTAGTCCAAGACAGGGGGCGACTTTCTTT. Encoded protein: CASSPRQGATFF.

The sample holds one count of this clone. An end of the junction differs from the germline gene, which may be a read error. The CDR3 protein is CASSSGTGGLYEQYF. CDR3 nucleotides: TGTGCTAGCAGCTCCGGGACAGGGGGCCTATACGAGCAGTACTTC. J is TRBJ2-7 and V is TRBV7-7; 12 bases agree with TRBD1. This CDR3 is 15 amino acids long. Germline CDR1 and CDR2: SSHAT and FNYEAQ (reference sequence). Drawing the rest from reference TRBV7-7 and TRBJ2-7, the complete variable domain is GAGVSQSPRYKVTKRGQDVTLRCDPISSHATLYWYQQALGQGPEFLTYFNYEAQPDKSGLPSDRFSAERPEGSISTLTIQRTEQRDSAMYRCASSSGTGGLYEQYFGPGTRLTVT.

The chain couples TRBV2 to TRBJ2-1; D is unresolved. V was clipped by 1 base and J by 9 bases, with 10 bases between them. Germline V lookup: CDR1 SNHLY, CDR2 FYNNEI. The CDR3 loop spans 13 amino acids. CDR3 sequence (DNA): TGTGCCAGCAGTGAAGAGCGTCGGATTGAGCAGTTCTTC. This gives the protein CASSEERRIEQFF.

J is TRBJ1-2 and V is TRBV9; 12 bases align to TRBD1. Germline V CDR1 and CDR2: SGDLS, YYNGEE. This CDR3 spans 16 amino acids. Trimming removed 4 bases from V and 0 bases from J; junction bases left unmatched: 4. CDR3 region: CASSFRDRGPNYGYTF. In DNA form, the CDR3 reads TGTGCCAGCAGCTTCCGGGACAGGGGGCCTAACTATGGCTACACCTTC.

V usage is TRBV19 and J usage is TRBJ2-1; TRBD2 aligns across 8 bases. The CDR3 is 16 amino acids. CDR1 LNHDA and CDR2 SQIVND come from the germline V gene (reference sequence). V was clipped by 4 bases and J by 7 bases; unmatched bases: 12. CDR3 nucleotides: TGTGCCAGTAGTACCTTACTAGCGGTGGGGCTAAATGAGCAGTTCTTC. Encoded protein: CASSTLLAVGLNEQFF.

The V and J genes are TRBV6-5 and TRBJ2-1; 7 positions agree with TRBD1. The ends lost 6 bases at V and 5 bases at J; junction bases unmatched: 10. Per germline, CDR1 MNHEY and CDR2 SVGAGI. The CDR3 consists of 15 residues. The CDR3 spells CASSRDSLPNNEQFF. In DNA, the CDR3 is TGTGCCAGCAGCCGGGACAGCCTTCCAAACAATGAGCAGTTCTTC.

This chain joins TRBV19 and TRBJ2-1, with D possibly matching TRBD2 (6 bases). The length of the CDR3 is 14 residues. Trimming removed 2 bases at V and 5 bases at J, with 10 bases between. Germline CDR1 and CDR2: LNHDA and SQIVND (reference sequence). In DNA, the CDR3 is TGTGCCAGTAGTATAAAAGGAGGGGACAATGAGCAGTTCTTC. Translation: CASSIKGGDNEQFF.

The chain carries TRBV30 and TRBJ2-6; weak D call: TRBD2 (5 bases). The CDR3 spans 13 residues. The ends were cut back, 7 bases at V and 2 bases at J, with 9 bases in the middle. Germline V lookup: CDR1 GTSNPN, CDR2 SVGIG (reference sequence). The CDR3 loop reads CAYWRPGANVLTF. In nucleotides, the CDR3 is TGTGCCTACTGGAGGCCTGGGGCCAACGTCCTGACTTTC.